Below, one T cell receptor (beta chain) is given with its context. Measured with immunoSEQ multiplex PCR; TCRdb has only the in-frame clones, and not every one. The repertoire holds about 98,000 clones, with 84% as singletons. These data come from a study of blood T cell repertoires in COVID-19. Study context: T cells, B-cell-depleted T cells, or PBMCs supplied cDNA or gDNA.

The CDR3 is 16 residues long. The germline gives CDR1 SNHLY, CDR2 FYNNEI. V shed 9 bases and J shed 2 bases, with 22 bases lying between them. The chain links TRBV2 to TRBJ2-5, with D possibly matching TRBD1 (6 bases). The receptor was isolated from a man aged 35-49 years with active or convalescent COVID-19. Material for sequencing was peripheral blood. The CDR3 region has the DNA TGTGCCAGAACGGACAGAAAGCTTTCCCCTCAAGAGACCCAGTACTTC. It codes for CARTDRKLSPQETQYF.